One and the same sample provided the 25 T cell receptor beta chains below, sequenced in a study of cytomegalovirus exposure and HLA in healthy donors. Primers included in the PCR were 60 Vbeta and 13 Jbeta primers. The protocol was immunoSEQ multiplex PCR, while the TCRdb copy is restricted to in-frame clones and leaves out a portion. The table records roughly 80,000 clones, roughly two thirds of them present only once. Sequencing used PBMCs. The receptors derive from a woman between 50 and 59 years old in good health and CMV-seropositive.

The chain uses TRBV18 and TRBJ2-5; 8 bases line up with TRBD1. This CDR3 spans 15 amino acids. V was pared by 2 bases and J by 3 bases, with 5 bases of the junction left unmatched. Germline V CDR1 and CDR2: KGHSH, LQKENI. CDR3 residues: CASSPRQGLKETQYF. The CDR3 DNA sequence: TGTGCCAGCTCACCAAGACAGGGGCTAAAAGAGACCCAGTACTTC.

This clone was seen more than once but under ten times. V usage is TRBV6-1 and J usage is TRBJ1-2, with 11 bases that match TRBD1. The CDR3 contains 14 residues. Unmatched junction bases numbered 5, after V lost 7 bases and J lost 4 bases. The germline V gene encodes CDR1 MNHNS and CDR2 SASEGT. CDR3 sequence: CASNSGTGGYGYTF. As DNA, the CDR3 is TGTGCCAGCAACTCTGGGACAGGGGGCTATGGCTACACCTTC.

In this sample, this clone turned up a few times. This rearrangement joins TRBV7-9 to TRBJ1-2; a weak D match, TRBD1 (6 bases). Trimming left V 1 base short and J 4 bases short, with 19 bases between. The CDR3 contains 17 residues. Per germline, CDR1 SEHNR and CDR2 FQNEAQ (reference sequence). As DNA, the CDR3 is TGTGCCAGCAGCTTAGGCAGGGGCGACGTTGAGGGCTATGGCTACACCTTC. Amino acid sequence: CASSLGRGDVEGYGYTF.

The rearrangement uses TRBV28 and TRBJ1-5, with D possibly matching TRBD1 (5 bases). The CDR3 spans 13 residues. V lost 3 bases, J lost 5 bases, and 8 bases lay in between. Germline assignment: CDR1 MDHEN and CDR2 SYDVKM. This chain's CDR3 is CASSLTDHQPQHF. The DNA for the CDR3 is TGTGCCAGCAGTTTGACAGACCATCAGCCCCAGCATTTT.

This clone came up a few times. The V gene is TRBV5-1, the J gene TRBJ2-3; the match to TRBD1 covers 9 bases. The germline CDR1 and CDR2 sequences are SGHRS and YFSETQ. With 3 bases clipped from V and 3 bases from J, the junction kept 5 bases outside the gene matches. The CDR3 totals 15 residues. The CDR3 nucleotides read TGCGCCAGCAGCTCCGGGACAGGGCCTACAGATACGCAGTATTTT. It codes for CASSSGTGPTDTQYF.

The rearrangement links TRBV18 to TRBJ2-2; perhaps TRBD1 as D (6 bases). The ends were cut back, 9 bases at V and 1 base at J, with 9 bases in the middle. The CDR3 is 13 amino acids. CDR1 and CDR2 (germline): KGHSH, LQKENI. CDR3 DNA: TGTGCCAGTGACAGGATGAACACCGGGGAGCTGTTTTTT. Its translation: CASDRMNTGELFF.

The genes are TRBV11-3 and TRBJ2-2; TRBD1 might be the D (5 bases). The CDR3 is 13 residues long. Germline CDR1 reads SGHNT; CDR2 reads YENEEA. The V gene lost 0 bases and the J gene lost 7 bases, with 6 bases spanning the gap. The CDR3 sequence: CASSLDQGGELFF. The CDR3 DNA follows: TGTGCCAGCAGCTTAGATCAGGGCGGGGAGCTGTTTTTT.

The chain employs TRBV5-6 and TRBJ2-5; D not resolved. V lost 1 base and J 4 bases, leaving 8 bases between the germline ends. Germline V CDR1 and CDR2: SGHDT, YYEEEE. CDR3 size: 13 residues. The DNA for the CDR3 is TGTGCCAGCAGCTTGCTCGACTTAGAGACCCAGTACTTC. This codes for CASSLLDLETQYF.

This clone was counted a few times. The genes are TRBV4-1 and TRBJ1-1, with D unresolved. The V end lost 2 bases, the J end lost 3 bases, and 16 bases lay between the germline ends. The length of the CDR3 is 16 residues. In germline, CDR1 is MGHRA, CDR2 YSYEKL. The CDR3 protein is CASSQKGGPPDTEAFF. In DNA form, the CDR3 reads TGCGCCAGCAGCCAAAAAGGAGGACCACCCGACACTGAAGCTTTCTTT.

The chain couples TRBV2 to TRBJ1-1; no firm D call. Germline CDR1 and CDR2: SNHLY and FYNNEI. With 9 bases removed from V and 0 bases from J, the gap between germline ends came to 11 bases. The CDR3 is 13 residues long. The CDR3 sequence is CASVLRMNTEAFF. The CDR3 coding sequence is TGTGCCAGTGTTTTGCGGATGAACACTGAAGCTTTCTTT. Looking up the rest from reference TRBV2 and TRBJ1-1 gives the full variable domain: EPEVTQTPSHQVTQMGQEVILRCVPISNHLYFYWYRQILGQKVEFLVSFYNNEISEKSEIFDDQFSVERPDGSNFTLKIRSTKLEDSAMYFCASVLRMNTEAFFGQGTRLTVV.

The chain is built from TRBV4-1 and TRBJ1-3; 7 nucleotides match TRBD1. Germline V gene sequence: CDR1 MGHRA, CDR2 YSYEKL. The CDR3 has 16 residues. J gave up 3 bases and V 1 base, and 6 bases lay outside the gene matches. The CDR3 here is CASSQVPRGLGNTIYF. The CDR3 nucleotides read TGCGCCAGCAGCCAAGTTCCAAGGGGGCTTGGAAACACCATATATTTT.

This clone has more than one count but fewer than ten. Other nucleotide sequences from this sample produce the same CDR3. This chain uses TRBV9 with TRBJ2-3; D may be TRBD1 (6 bases). This CDR3 has 14 residues. Trimming stripped 0 bases from V and 3 bases from J, with 8 bases between. Looked up from germline, CDR1 is SGDLS and CDR2 is YYNGEE. The CDR3 DNA sequence: TGTGCCAGCAGCGTAGTAGGGGGAACAGATACGCAGTATTTT. Its translation is CASSVVGGTDTQYF. Filled out from reference TRBV9 and TRBJ2-3, the complete variable domain reads DSGVTQTPKHLITATGQRVTLRCSPRSGDLSVYWYQQSLDQGLQFLIQYYNGEERAKGNILERFSAQQFPDLHSELNLSSLELGDSALYFCASSVVGGTDTQYFGPGTRLTVL.

V and J are TRBV28 and TRBJ1-5; a possible D gene is TRBD1 (6 bases). From germline, CDR1 is MDHEN and CDR2 SYDVKM. The CDR3 contains 18 residues. Trimming cost V 3 bases and J 7 bases, with 25 bases left between them. CDR3 amino acids: CASSFRFGRGASVQPQHF. The CDR3 nucleotides read TGTGCCAGCAGTTTTCGTTTTGGCCGGGGGGCGTCGGTACAGCCCCAGCATTTT.

This clone was found a few times. The chain employs TRBV20-1 and TRBJ1-4; 7 positions agree with TRBD1. The germline gives CDR1 DFQATT, CDR2 SNEGSKA (reference sequence). The CDR3 is 11 amino acids. V dropped 3 bases and J dropped 10; count of bases not matched to a gene: 2. CDR3 DNA: TGCAGTGCTAGGGACAGGCTAAAACTGTTTTTT. Protein product: CSARDRLKLFF.

This clone appeared a few times. This chain connects TRBV29-1 to TRBJ2-7, with D tentatively TRBD2 (6 bases). The CDR3 is made up of 12 amino acids. Trimming stripped 7 bases from V and 1 base from J, with 11 bases between. Germline CDR1 is SQVTM and CDR2 is ANQGSEA. DNA of the CDR3: TGCAGCGCCTATAGCGGATCCTACGAGCAGTACTTC. Translating gives CSAYSGSYEQYF.

This clone turned up a few times. The rearrangement joins TRBV19 to TRBJ1-1; maybe TRBD1 (5 bases). V lost 7 bases and J lost 11, with 17 bases in between. The CDR3 contains 12 residues. Germline V gives CDR1 LNHDA, CDR2 SQIVND (reference sequence). The CDR3 nucleotides read TGTGCCAGTAAGGGTCAGGGAGGATGGGCTTTCTTT. Residues: CASKGQGGWAFF. Supplemented by reference TRBV19 and TRBJ1-1, the full variable domain reads DGGITQSPKYLFRKEGQNVTLSCEQNLNHDAMYWYRQDPGQGLRLIYYSQIVNDFQKGDIAEGYSVSREKKESFPLTVTSAQKNPTAFYLCASKGQGGWAFFGQGTRLTVV.

The chain employs TRBV6-1 and TRBJ2-1; possible D gene TRBD1, 5 bases. The V end lost 5 bases, the J end lost 3 bases, and 11 bases lay between the germline ends. The CDR3 sequence is 14 residues long. Germline V lookup: CDR1 MNHNS, CDR2 SASEGT. In DNA, the CDR3 is TGTGCCAGCAGTTTGAGACAGAGCTACAATGAGCAGTTCTTC. As protein: CASSLRQSYNEQFF.

This sequence joins TRBV9 and TRBJ1-2, with 9 bases lining up with TRBD1. Per germline, CDR1 SGDLS and CDR2 YYNGEE. The junction had 17 bases not matched to a gene; V was cut back by 4 bases and J by 4 bases. This CDR3 is built from 18 residues. CDR3 amino acids: CASSPTWDRASHTYGYTF. The CDR3 nucleotides are TGTGCCAGCAGCCCAACCTGGGACAGGGCCTCCCACACCTATGGCTACACCTTC.

This chain links TRBV2 with TRBJ2-7; 9 positions match TRBD1. Germline assignment: CDR1 SNHLY and CDR2 FYNNEI. J lost 3 bases, V lost 10 bases, and 4 bases had no gene match. The CDR3 is 12 residues long. Here the CDR3 reads CATGTGIYEQYF. CDR3 nucleotides: TGTGCCACCGGGACAGGGATCTACGAGCAGTACTTC. The variable domain in full, with the rest retrieved from reference TRBV2 and TRBJ2-7, is EPEVTQTPSHQVTQMGQEVILRCVPISNHLYFYWYRQILGQKVEFLVSFYNNEISEKSEIFDDQFSVERPDGSNFTLKIRSTKLEDSAMYFCATGTGIYEQYFGPGTRLTVT.

This chain uses TRBV9 with TRBJ1-3; D unresolved. There are 15 residues in the CDR3. Germline CDR1 and CDR2: SGDLS and YYNGEE. V shed 0 bases and J shed 7 bases, with 14 bases lying between them. The CDR3 loop reads CASSVEGRLVNTIYF. The CDR3 DNA follows: TGTGCCAGCAGCGTAGAAGGGAGGTTGGTCAACACCATATATTTT.

The CDR3 coding sequence is TGTGCCAGCAGGGGACACCTGAACACCGGGGAGCTGTTTTTT. Its protein is CASRGHLNTGELFF. The V and J genes are TRBV27 and TRBJ2-2; D is perhaps TRBD1 (6 bases). CDR1 is MNHEY and CDR2 is SMNVEV in the germline V gene (reference sequence). This CDR3 is 14 amino acids long. The ends were cut back, 6 bases at V and 1 base at J, with 9 bases in the middle.

This chain connects TRBV5-1 to TRBJ2-7; weak D call: TRBD1 (6 bases). With 7 bases removed from V and 5 bases from J, the gap between germline ends came to 16 bases. CDR3 length: 13 amino acids. Germline-derived CDR1 and CDR2 are SGHRS and YFSETQ. The CDR3 loop is CASHPTGNDEQYF. The CDR3 region has the DNA TGCGCCAGCCATCCGACAGGCAATGACGAGCAGTACTTC.

The chain has TRBV7-2 and TRBJ2-3; maybe TRBD1 (5 bases). The CDR3 sequence is 15 residues long. The germline CDR1 and CDR2 sequences are SGHTA and FQGNSA. Trimming left V 1 base short and J 6 bases short, with 14 bases between. The CDR3 reads CASSLGADTADTQYF. The DNA for the CDR3 is TGTGCCAGCAGCTTAGGGGCGGACACTGCGGATACGCAGTATTTT.

V is TRBV18 and J is TRBJ2-2, with 10 bases matching TRBD1. After removal of 3 bases from V and 4 bases from J, the junction contained 5 bases not matched to a gene. CDR1 KGHSH and CDR2 LQKENI come from the germline V gene. CDR3 length equals 16 residues. The DNA of the CDR3 is TGTGCCAGCTCACCCGGGACAGGGGAACCCACCGGGGAGCTGTTTTTT. Translating gives CASSPGTGEPTGELFF.

The chain uses TRBV2 and TRBJ1-1; D is perhaps TRBD1 (6 bases). Looked up from germline, CDR1 is SNHLY and CDR2 is FYNNEI. V was cut by 7 bases and J by 0 bases, with 9 bases left in between. The CDR3 is 13 residues long. CDR3 residues: CASKGQMNTEAFF. CDR3 in DNA: TGTGCCAGCAAAGGACAGATGAACACTGAAGCTTTCTTT.